The 11 T cell receptor beta chains presented below share a single source sample, sequenced in a study of somatic mutations in cytotoxic T cells in rheumatoid arthritis. Some clones are missing from TCRdb's copy, which holds only in-frame ones; the method was immunoSEQ multiplex PCR. The sample has roughly 4,700 clones; 65% to 80% are singletons. Sequences were obtained from CD8+ T cells sorted from blood. The receptors derive from a man between 65 and 80 years old with rheumatoid arthritis.

The chain uses TRBV9 and TRBJ2-3; 7 bases are shared with TRBD1. This CDR3 comprises 13 residues. The germline CDR1 and CDR2 sequences are SGDLS and YYNGEE. J lost 4 bases, V lost 4 bases, and 3 bases had no gene match. In DNA form, the CDR3 reads TGTGCCAGCAGCCAACAGGGGCCAGATACGCAGTATTTT. It codes for CASSQQGPDTQYF.

The V gene is TRBV12-5, the J gene TRBJ2-7; TRBD1 matches 8 bases. The CDR3 has 12 amino acids. CDR1 LGHNT and CDR2 FRNRAP come from the germline V gene. J was trimmed by 2 bases and V by 10 bases; bases with no gene match: 4. The CDR3 DNA is TGTGCTACCGGGACAGGCACCTACGAGCAGTACTTC. Encoded protein: CATGTGTYEQYF.

The genes are TRBV6-1 and TRBJ2-5, with D perhaps matching TRBD1 (5 bases). CDR1 MNHNS and CDR2 SASEGT come from the germline V gene. Trimming took off 6 bases at V and 5 bases at J, with 13 bases between the two ends. The CDR3 covers 13 residues. The CDR3 nucleotides read TGTGCCAGCAGCGTGGACATTGGGGAGACCCAGTACTTC. Its translation is CASSVDIGETQYF.

This clone was found a few times. The chain links TRBV15 to TRBJ1-2, with TRBD1 matching 11 bases. Germline trimming cut 5 bases from V and 4 bases from J; bases unmatched to any gene: 6. The CDR3 is 15 amino acids. From germline, CDR1 is LNHNV and CDR2 YYDKDF (reference sequence). CDR3 in DNA: TGTGCCACCAGCCTGGGGACAGGGGGAGTCTATGGCTACACCTTC. It specifies CATSLGTGGVYGYTF.

The V call is TRBV10-2, the J call TRBJ2-7, with D possibly TRBD1 on 5 matching bases. Trimming pared 8 bases from V and 6 bases from J, leaving 20 bases between. Germline V gene data show CDR1 as WSHSY and CDR2 as SAAADI. The CDR3 length is 14 residues. CDR3 bases: TGCGCCAGCGGCCCTGGTTTCAGGGCGGCCGAGCAGTACTTC. Translation: CASGPGFRAAEQYF.

This chain uses TRBV9 with TRBJ2-1; 12 nucleotides align to TRBD2. V lost 5 bases to trimming and J lost 7 bases; unmatched junction nucleotides: 13. Germline-derived CDR1 and CDR2 are SGDLS and YYNGEE. The CDR3 is 17 amino acids. CDR3 in amino acids: CASSLASSGRVGNEQFF. The CDR3 coding sequence is TGTGCCAGCAGTTTAGCGTCTAGCGGGAGGGTGGGGAATGAGCAGTTCTTC.

Here the CDR3 reads CASSLGQYTEAFF. The CDR3, as DNA: TGTGCCAGCAGCTTAGGGCAATACACTGAAGCTTTCTTT. The chain is built from TRBV7-6 and TRBJ1-1; D gene ambiguous. Germline values: CDR1 SGHVS, CDR2 FNYEAQ. CDR3 length: 13 residues. Trimming took off 1 base at V and 3 bases at J, with 6 bases between the two ends.

The gene calls are TRBV7-6 and TRBJ2-7, with 7 positions matching TRBD1. The CDR3 consists of 14 residues. Losses at the gene ends were 5 bases for V and 0 bases for J; bases not matched to a gene: 4. Germline V CDR1 and CDR2: SGHVS, FNYEAQ. This chain's CDR3 is CASSPGDSSYEQYF. The CDR3 DNA reads as TGTGCCAGCAGCCCAGGGGACAGCTCCTACGAGCAGTACTTC. Full variable domain (remainder filled in from reference TRBV7-6 and TRBJ2-7): GAGVSQSPRYKVTKRGQDVALRCDPISGHVSLYWYRQALGQGPEFLTYFNYEAQQDKSGLPNDRFSAERPEGSISTLTIQRTEQRDSAMYRCASSPGDSSYEQYFGPGTRLTVT.

In regard to this clone: The junction and the germline gene differ at one end; a read error may be behind it. The chain joins TRBV28 to TRBJ2-7; TRBD2 matches at 11 bases. The CDR3 is 12 residues long. Germline V gives CDR1 MDHEN, CDR2 SYDVKM. For the CDR3, the DNA is TGTGCCAGCAGTTTCGGACTAGCGGGTTGGGACTTC. It translates to CASSFGLAGWDF.

The chain uses TRBV10-3 and TRBJ2-6; D may be TRBD1 (6 bases). Trimming removed 3 bases at V and 0 bases at J, with 24 bases between. The CDR3 is 21 amino acids. Looked up from germline, CDR1 is ENHRY and CDR2 is SYGVKD. The CDR3 reads CAISDLTLAGTPFSGANVLTF. CDR3 DNA: TGTGCCATCAGTGACTTGACTCTGGCCGGGACACCATTCTCTGGGGCCAACGTCCTGACTTTC.

V is TRBV6-6 and J is TRBJ2-1; 8 bases line up with TRBD2. Germline V gene data show CDR1 as MNHNY and CDR2 as SVGAGI (reference sequence). J lost 12 bases, V lost 5 bases, and 9 bases had no gene match. The CDR3 consists of 13 residues. The DNA for the CDR3 is TGTGCCAGCAGTGGACTAGCTCTAAGAAGGCAGTTCTTC. Amino acids: CASSGLALRRQFF.